These 11 T cell receptor beta chains were all obtained from the same sample, sequenced in a study of blood T cell repertoires in COVID-19. Profiling relied on immunoSEQ multiplex PCR, and the TCRdb table lists in-frame clones only, not all of them. The sample has roughly 320,000 clones, over 75% seen once. What was sequenced was peripheral blood. Receptor source: a human donor in a cohort sampled during active COVID-19.

This chain uses TRBV6-6 with TRBJ1-5; the D is unclear. This CDR3 is 13 amino acids long. Per the germline V gene, CDR1 is MNHNY and CDR2 is SVGAGI (reference sequence). Trimming took off 8 bases at V and 3 bases at J, with 11 bases between the two ends. The CDR3 is CASFLLYNQPQHF. CDR3 bases: TGTGCCAGCTTCCTACTTTACAATCAGCCCCAGCATTTT.

The chain is built from TRBV18 and TRBJ2-7; D perhaps matches TRBD2 (5 bases). V was clipped by 3 bases and J by 3 bases, with 6 bases between them. This CDR3 has 12 residues. Germline lookup yields CDR1 KGHSH and CDR2 LQKENI. CDR3 region: CASSPEGYEQYF. In nucleotides, the CDR3 is TGTGCCAGCTCACCCGAGGGCTACGAGCAGTACTTC.

The chain employs TRBV3-1 (or the pseudogene TRBV3-2) and TRBJ2-1; 13 bases agree with TRBD2. The CDR3 length is 17 residues. V shed 4 bases, J shed 2 bases, and the junction held 5 bases outside the gene matches. Germline V gene data show CDR1 as LGHDT and CDR2 as YNNKEL (reference sequence). CDR3: CASSPRLAGGPYNEQFF. Written as DNA, the CDR3 is TGTGCCAGCAGCCCTCGACTAGCGGGGGGCCCCTACAATGAGCAGTTCTTC.

This clone was picked up a small number of times. This rearrangement joins TRBV7-9 to TRBJ2-7; D is undetermined. The CDR3 covers 13 residues. CDR1 SEHNR and CDR2 FQNEAQ come from the germline V gene (reference sequence). Trimming pared 5 bases from V and 5 bases from J, leaving 13 bases between. The CDR3: CASSPELSHEQYF. CDR3 nucleotides: TGTGCCAGCAGCCCGGAACTATCGCACGAGCAGTACTTC.

As DNA, the CDR3 is TGTGCCAGCAGGCGCGGGACTGCTCCCTACGAGCAGTACTTC. This gives the protein CASRRGTAPYEQYF. The V call is TRBV2, the J call TRBJ2-7; a weak D match, TRBD2 (6 bases). The CDR3 has 14 amino acids. Trimming took 6 bases from V and 2 from J, leaving 14 bases between them. Germline-derived CDR1 and CDR2 are SNHLY and FYNNEI. The full variable domain, rest sourced from reference TRBV2 and TRBJ2-7, is EPEVTQTPSHQVTQMGQEVILRCVPISNHLYFYWYRQILGQKVEFLVSFYNNEISEKSEIFDDQFSVERPDGSNFTLKIRSTKLEDSAMYFCASRRGTAPYEQYFGPGTRLTVT.

J is TRBJ1-2 and V is TRBV29-1, with a tentative D call TRBD1 (6 bases). The CDR3 has 13 residues. Germline V lookup: CDR1 SQVTM, CDR2 ANQGSEA. The V and J ends lost 6 bases and 5 bases respectively, with 16 bases between them. CDR3 nucleotide sequence: TGCAGCGTAACAATTACGAGGGGGTATGGCTACACCTTC. This sequence encodes CSVTITRGYGYTF.

The chain has TRBV18 and TRBJ2-3; D not certain. Deletions cut 1 base from V and 2 bases from J, with 7 bases between. The CDR3 is 14 amino acids. The germline V gene has CDR1 KGHSH and CDR2 LQKENI. CDR3 nucleotides: TGTGCCAGCTCACCACGGGCAATCACAGATACGCAGTATTTT. It yields the protein CASSPRAITDTQYF.

This clone was seen a few times. The chain uses TRBV6-1 and TRBJ1-5, with 8 bases that match TRBD1. This CDR3 is built from 15 residues. Germline V CDR1 and CDR2: MNHNS, SASEGT. J lost 5 bases, V lost 2 bases, and 5 bases had no gene match. CDR3 DNA: TGTGCCAGCAGTGAAAGGGGACAGGAGCATCAGCCCCAGCATTTT. It yields the protein CASSERGQEHQPQHF.

The V and J genes are TRBV7-2 and TRBJ2-7; 10 bases fit TRBD2. This CDR3 region has 13 residues. Germline CDR1 is SGHTA and CDR2 is FQGNSA. Trimming removed 8 bases from V and 7 bases from J; junction bases left unmatched: 8. CDR3 region: CASFPAGGREQYF. In nucleotides, the CDR3 is TGTGCCAGCTTCCCAGCGGGGGGGCGTGAGCAGTACTTC. Together with reference TRBV7-2 and TRBJ2-7, the CDR3 gives the full variable domain: GAGVSQSPSNKVTEKGKDVELRCDPISGHTALYWYRQSLGQGLEFLIYFQGNSAPDKSGLPSDRFSAERTGGSVSTLTIQRTQQEDSAVYLCASFPAGGREQYFGPGTRLTVT.

Note on this clone: This sample includes further DNA sequences coding for the same CDR3. This rearrangement joins TRBV27 to TRBJ1-2; D remains ambiguous. This CDR3 is 13 amino acids long. Trimming took 1 base from V and 4 from J, leaving 7 bases between them. Germline V gene lookup returns CDR1 MNHEY and CDR2 SMNVEV (reference sequence). The CDR3 loop reads CASSLYPGYGYTF. The CDR3 coding sequence is TGTGCCAGCAGTTTATACCCAGGCTATGGCTACACCTTC.

DNA of the CDR3: TGTGCCAGCTCACCAGAGACGGGCTCCTACAATGAGCAGTTCTTC. This codes for CASSPETGSYNEQFF. The chain carries TRBV18 and TRBJ2-1; D ambiguous. The length of the CDR3 is 15 residues. Trimming left V 2 bases short and J 0 bases short, with 8 bases between. The V gene's germline CDR1 is KGHSH and CDR2 LQKENI.